Shown below are 21 T cell receptor beta chains from a single sample sequenced in a study of response to subunit inactivated influenza vaccine. TCRdb re-called the RT-PCR reads through MiXCR, storing one row per CDR3 protein. The table has around 540,000 distinct CDR3 sequences, 10% to 15% seen once. Sequenced material: PBMCs from blood, taken on the day of vaccination. Receptors were obtained from a man aged 50 to 59 who received an inactivated influenza vaccine.

This clonotype was seen at least ten times. The rearrangement joins TRBV29-1 to TRBJ1-2; unclear D gene. Trimming removed 1 base from V and 0 bases from J, with 6 bases in between. Germline CDR1 is SQVTM and CDR2 is ANQGSEA. The CDR3 length is 13 residues. The CDR3 loop is CSVEAQTNYGYTF. The CDR3 DNA is TGCAGCGTTGAAGCCCAGACTAACTATGGCTACACCTTC.

This clonotype was detected a few times. The gene calls are TRBV7-9 and TRBJ2-5, with 12 bases matching TRBD2. Losses at the gene ends were 1 base for V and 4 bases for J; bases not matched to a gene: 4. CDR1 is SEHNR, CDR2 FQNEAQ, per germline (reference sequence). The CDR3 runs 16 residues. CDR3 coding DNA: TGTGCCAGCAGCTTAGTCCTAGCGGGGGGGCCAGAGACCCAGTACTTC. Its translation is CASSLVLAGGPETQYF. Together with reference TRBV7-9 and TRBJ2-5, the CDR3 gives the full variable domain: DTGVSQNPRHKITKRGQNVTFRCDPISEHNRLYWYRQTLGQGPEFLTYFQNEAQLEKSRLLSDRFSAERPKGSFSTLEIQRTEQGDSAMYLCASSLVLAGGPETQYFGPGTRLLVL.

The rearrangement uses TRBV28 and TRBJ1-1; D remains unclear. This CDR3 is 16 amino acids long. Trimming stripped 4 bases from V and 3 bases from J, with 18 bases between. Germline V gene lookup returns CDR1 MDHEN and CDR2 SYDVKM. The CDR3, as DNA: TGTGCCAGCAGTTCCTTGGCTCCTTTATTGGACACTGAAGCTTTCTTT. Its translation: CASSSLAPLLDTEAFF.

Comments on this clonotype: Germline is not matched at one junction end, which may reflect a read error. The gene calls are TRBV5-1 and TRBJ2-7; D possibly matches TRBD1 or TRBD2 (5 bases each). Germline V gene sequence: CDR1 SGHRS, CDR2 YFSETQ. CDR3 size: 15 residues. The CDR3 DNA follows: TGCGACAGCAGCATCAACGCCGGGACCAACTACGAGCAGTACTTC. It is translated as CDSSINAGTNYEQYF.

The chain carries TRBV12-3 or TRBV12-4 and TRBJ2-1; no firm D call. The CDR3 length is 14 residues. The V end lost 3 bases, the J end lost 3 bases, and 9 bases lay between the germline ends. In DNA form, the CDR3 reads TGTGCCAGCAGTTTTTATTTCAACTACAATGAGCAGTTCTTC. Its protein product is CASSFYFNYNEQFF.

In this sample, this clonotype turned up a few times. V and J are TRBV3-1 and TRBJ1-6; a possible D gene is TRBD1 (6 bases). Looked up from germline, CDR1 is LGHDT and CDR2 is YNNKEL (reference sequence). The CDR3 has 16 amino acids. V gave up 6 bases and J gave up 4 bases, with 16 bases separating them. The CDR3 DNA sequence: TGTGCCAGCAGTCCGATACAGGGTCGGTATAATTCACCCCTCCACTTT. It yields the protein CASSPIQGRYNSPLHF.

This clonotype was seen a few times. The V call is TRBV29-1, the J call TRBJ2-5; a weak D match, TRBD1 (6 bases). The CDR3 has 17 amino acids. The V gene's germline CDR1 is SQVTM and CDR2 ANQGSEA. V lost 7 bases to trimming and J lost 5 bases, with 29 bases between them. The CDR3 region has the DNA TGCAGCGCTATAACTACAGGGCTTGGATTTCTTCAGGAGACCCAGTACTTC. Amino acids: CSAITTGLGFLQETQYF.

This clonotype appeared a few times. The V gene is TRBV20-1, the J gene TRBJ2-6, with 7 bases lining up with TRBD1. The length of the CDR3 is 17 residues. Germline values: CDR1 DFQATT, CDR2 SNEGSKA (reference sequence). Germline trimming cut 4 bases from V and 0 bases from J; bases unmatched to any gene: 9. The CDR3 DNA reads TGCAGTGCTACCCGGGACAGCCCTGTCTCTGGGGCCAACGTCCTGACTTTC. This encodes CSATRDSPVSGANVLTF.

The chain carries TRBV27 and TRBJ1-1; 8 bases map to TRBD1. Germline values: CDR1 MNHEY, CDR2 SMNVEV (reference sequence). The CDR3 extends over 15 amino acids. The junction had 7 bases not matched to a gene; V was cut back by 0 bases and J by 7 bases. CDR3: CASSLSIQGASEAFF. The CDR3 region has the DNA TGTGCCAGCAGTTTATCTATTCAGGGGGCGAGTGAAGCTTTCTTT.

This clonotype occurred many times. This chain connects TRBV7-2 to TRBJ2-3; 11 nucleotides align to TRBD2. The trim removed 4 bases at V and 0 bases at J, leaving 0 bases unmatched. The germline V gene has CDR1 SGHTA and CDR2 FQGNSA. This CDR3 contains 15 residues. The CDR3 is CASSWTSGSTDTQYF. The CDR3 coding sequence is TGTGCCAGCAGCTGGACTAGCGGGAGCACAGATACGCAGTATTTT.

This chain joins TRBV29-1 and TRBJ2-7; TRBD2 agrees at 9 bases. In germline, CDR1 is SQVTM, CDR2 ANQGSEA. The CDR3 runs 13 residues. The J segment lost 6 bases and the V segment lost 3 bases, leaving 6 bases of the junction unmatched. The DNA of the CDR3 is TGCAGCGTTGATTTAGCGGGAGTGGGCGAGCAGTACTTC. Translated, it gives CSVDLAGVGEQYF.

This clonotype was detected many times. The chain carries TRBV29-1 and TRBJ2-4; 7 bases line up with TRBD1. The V gene end was trimmed by 4 bases and the J gene end by 2 bases; junction bases not matched to a gene: 17. The CDR3 runs 18 residues. Germline CDR1 is SQVTM and CDR2 is ANQGSEA. The chain's CDR3 is CSVAPLIVDRATKNIQYF. The CDR3 DNA sequence: TGCAGCGTTGCCCCCCTCATCGTCGACAGGGCCACCAAAAACATTCAGTACTTC.

The chain employs TRBV12-3 or TRBV12-4 and TRBJ1-5; 9 positions agree with TRBD1. The trim removed 6 bases at V and 2 bases at J, leaving 5 bases unmatched. This CDR3 contains 15 residues. CDR3 sequence (DNA): TGTGCCAGCAGGAGTAGGACAGGGGGCAATCAGCCCCAGCATTTT. Protein product: CASRSRTGGNQPQHF.

The gene calls are TRBV20-1 and TRBJ2-1, with D perhaps given as TRBD1 or TRBD2 (5 bases each). The V end was cut by 2 bases, the J end by 5 bases, with 16 bases between. Germline loops: CDR1 DFQATT, CDR2 SNEGSKA (reference sequence). This CDR3 has 15 amino acids. CDR3 DNA sequence: TGCAGTGCTAGACGGGGCGGTGGTGGTGACAATGAGCAGTTCTTC. It codes for CSARRGGGGDNEQFF.

This clonotype was seen a few times. The V call is TRBV20-1, the J call TRBJ2-7, with 8 bases fitting TRBD2. CDR1 is DFQATT, CDR2 SNEGSKA, per germline (reference sequence). V shed 4 bases and J 2 bases; nucleotides not matched to a gene: 7. The CDR3 consists of 14 residues. This CDR3 is CSATGTRTTYEQYF. CDR3 nucleotides: TGCAGTGCTACCGGGACTAGAACAACCTACGAGCAGTACTTC.

V is TRBV7-9 and J is TRBJ2-3; D ambiguous. This CDR3 has 14 residues. Germline V gives CDR1 SEHNR, CDR2 FQNEAQ (reference sequence). V was cut by 2 bases and J by 4 bases, with 10 bases left in between. CDR3 coding DNA: TGTGCCAGCAGCTTATCCTTATCTGCAGATACGCAGTATTTT. Translation gives CASSLSLSADTQYF.

This clonotype was detected many times. The chain carries TRBV2 and TRBJ1-2; D remains unclear. V lost 4 bases to trimming and J lost 2 bases, with 11 bases between them. This CDR3 has 14 amino acids. Germline CDR1 reads SNHLY; CDR2 reads FYNNEI. CDR3 DNA: TGTGCCAGCAGTGCTCCCCCGGGCAACTATGGCTACACCTTC. Translation: CASSAPPGNYGYTF.

V is TRBV11-2 and J is TRBJ2-2; TRBD2 matches 8 bases. CDR3 length: 17 amino acids. Germline V gene sequence: CDR1 SGHAT, CDR2 FQNNGV. Losses at the gene ends were 0 bases for V and 1 base for J; bases not matched to a gene: 4. CDR3 residues: CASSLDRLAGNTGELFF. CDR3 DNA sequence: TGTGCCAGCAGCTTAGATCGGCTAGCGGGGAACACCGGGGAGCTGTTTTTT.

This clonotype was observed at least ten times. V is TRBV11-1 and J is TRBJ1-1; 8 bases are shared with TRBD1. This CDR3 is 18 amino acids long. J was trimmed by 0 bases and V by 3 bases; bases with no gene match: 12. Germline loops: CDR1 SGHAT, CDR2 FQDESV (reference sequence). In DNA form, the CDR3 reads TGTGCCAGCAGCTTCCCCAGGGGGCCTCTGGGCATGAACACTGAAGCTTTCTTT. Its protein is CASSFPRGPLGMNTEAFF.

J is TRBJ1-1 and V is TRBV5-1, with TRBD1 matching over 10 bases. Germline loops: CDR1 SGHRS, CDR2 YFSETQ. V lost 3 bases and J lost 4; bases outside the gene matches: 6. The CDR3 is 15 residues long. In nucleotides, the CDR3 is TGCGCCAGCAGCTGGGGGGACAGGGGAGTCACTGAAGCTTTCTTT. This codes for CASSWGDRGVTEAFF.

This clonotype was counted many times. The V call is TRBV5-1, the J call TRBJ2-3; the D call may be TRBD1 or TRBD2 (5 bases each). The CDR3 sequence is 15 residues long. Germline lookup yields CDR1 SGHRS and CDR2 YFSETQ. The V and J ends lost 0 bases and 1 base respectively, with 9 bases between them. CDR3 sequence (DNA): TGCGCCAGCAGCTTGGTGCCGGGACGCACAGATACGCAGTATTTT. Protein: CASSLVPGRTDTQYF.